This TCR beta chain derives from a study of T cell repertoires in cytomegalovirus infection. Study as a whole: The study used recently identified HLA-C-restricted and well-studied HLA-B-restricted CMV epitopes. Carrying CMV and the relevant HLA type showed in public TCR beta signatures.

TCRdb independently ran MiXCR on the reads; one entry per CDR3 protein. The table includes about 51,000 distinct CDR3 sequences, around 20% detected once. This clonotype has only a few counts. The antigen is unknown. Study-wide results and limits: HLA-C-restricted CMV clonotypes gave the most frequent clonotype in two of eight donors. Cumulative public TCR beta family frequency identified carriers of CMV plus the relevant HLA.

Germline V gene data show CDR1 as SGHDT and CDR2 as YYEEEE. This CDR3 spans 14 amino acids. V lost 6 bases to trimming and J lost 2 bases, with 15 bases between them. J is TRBJ2-7 and V is TRBV5-6; D not resolved. The TCR comes from a human donor in good health (CMV status not recorded). Some clones in this sample may be carry-over from other donors' samples. Specimen: CD8+ T cells from cultured PBMCs, collected from culture after CMV antigen stimulation. The CDR3 DNA reads as TGTGCCAGCACTGGCACAGCCTACACCTACGAGCAGTACTTC. This codes for CASTGTAYTYEQYF.